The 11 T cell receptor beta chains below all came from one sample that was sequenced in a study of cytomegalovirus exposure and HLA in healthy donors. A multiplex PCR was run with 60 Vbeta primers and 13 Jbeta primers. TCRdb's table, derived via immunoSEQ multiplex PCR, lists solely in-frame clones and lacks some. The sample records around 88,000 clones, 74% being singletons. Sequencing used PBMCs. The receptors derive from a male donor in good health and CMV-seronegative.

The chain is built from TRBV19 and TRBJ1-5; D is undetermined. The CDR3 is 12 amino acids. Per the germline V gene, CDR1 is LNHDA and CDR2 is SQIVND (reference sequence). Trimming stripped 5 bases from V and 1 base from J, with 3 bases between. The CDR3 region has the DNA TGTGCCAGTAGTCCGAGCAATCAGCCCCAGCATTTT. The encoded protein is CASSPSNQPQHF.

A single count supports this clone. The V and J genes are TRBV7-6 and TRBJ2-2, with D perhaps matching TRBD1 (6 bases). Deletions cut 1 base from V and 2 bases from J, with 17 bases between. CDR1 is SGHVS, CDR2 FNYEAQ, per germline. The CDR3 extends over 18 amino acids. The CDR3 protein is CASSLVVAGVTNTGELFF. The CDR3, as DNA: TGTGCCAGCAGCTTAGTAGTGGCAGGGGTCACTAACACCGGGGAGCTGTTTTTT.

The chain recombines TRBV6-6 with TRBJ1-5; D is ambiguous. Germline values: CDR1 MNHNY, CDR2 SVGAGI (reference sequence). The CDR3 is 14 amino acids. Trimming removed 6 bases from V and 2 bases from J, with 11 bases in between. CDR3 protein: CASRYQEGNQPQHF. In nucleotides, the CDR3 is TGTGCCAGCAGATATCAGGAAGGCAATCAGCCCCAGCATTTT.

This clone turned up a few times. This CDR3 reads CASSLSGRYTGELFF. CDR3 in DNA: TGTGCCAGCAGTCTTAGCGGGAGATACACCGGGGAGCTGTTTTTT. V gene TRBV5-4 combines with J gene TRBJ2-2; 9 bases align to TRBD2. Germline V gives CDR1 SGHNT, CDR2 YYREEE (reference sequence). The junction had 5 bases not matched to a gene; V was cut back by 5 bases and J by 3 bases. This CDR3 comprises 15 residues.

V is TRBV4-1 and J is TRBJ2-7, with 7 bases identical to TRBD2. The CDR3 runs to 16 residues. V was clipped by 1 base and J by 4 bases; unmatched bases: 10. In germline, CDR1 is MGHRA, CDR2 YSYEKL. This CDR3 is CASSQVEGGRRYEQYF. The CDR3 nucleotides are TGCGCCAGCAGCCAAGTCGAAGGCGGGAGACGGTACGAGCAGTACTTC.

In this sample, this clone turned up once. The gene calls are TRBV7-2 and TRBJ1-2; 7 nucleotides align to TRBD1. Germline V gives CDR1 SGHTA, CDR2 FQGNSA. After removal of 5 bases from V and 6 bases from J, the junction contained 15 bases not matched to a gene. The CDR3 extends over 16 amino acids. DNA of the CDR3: TGTGCCAGCAGCCCGGGCTCCAGGGGGTGGGCCGATGGCTACACCTTC. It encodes CASSPGSRGWADGYTF.

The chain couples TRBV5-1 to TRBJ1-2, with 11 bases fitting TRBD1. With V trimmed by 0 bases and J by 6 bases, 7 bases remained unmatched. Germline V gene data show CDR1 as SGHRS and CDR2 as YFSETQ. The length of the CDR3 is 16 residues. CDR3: CASSLVLDRGRDGYTF. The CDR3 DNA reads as TGCGCCAGCAGCTTGGTCTTGGACAGGGGGCGGGATGGCTACACCTTC.

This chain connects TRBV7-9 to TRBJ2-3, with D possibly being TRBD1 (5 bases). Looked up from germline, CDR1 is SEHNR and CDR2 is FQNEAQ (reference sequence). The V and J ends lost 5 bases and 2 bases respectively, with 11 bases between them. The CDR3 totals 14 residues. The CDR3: CASSQTVNTDTQYF. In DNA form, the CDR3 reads TGTGCCAGCAGCCAGACAGTTAACACAGATACGCAGTATTTT.

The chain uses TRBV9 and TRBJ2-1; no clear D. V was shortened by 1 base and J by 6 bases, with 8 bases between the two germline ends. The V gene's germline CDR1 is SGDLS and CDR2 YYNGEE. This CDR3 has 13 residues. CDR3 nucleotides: TGTGCCAGCAGCGTACCCACCAGCAATGAGCAGTTCTTC. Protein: CASSVPTSNEQFF.

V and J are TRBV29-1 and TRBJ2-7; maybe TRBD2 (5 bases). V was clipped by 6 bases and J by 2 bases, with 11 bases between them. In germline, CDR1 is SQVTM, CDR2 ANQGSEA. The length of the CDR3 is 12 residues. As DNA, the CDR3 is TGCAGCGTAGCAGGTAGCGCCTACGAGCAGTACTTC. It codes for CSVAGSAYEQYF.

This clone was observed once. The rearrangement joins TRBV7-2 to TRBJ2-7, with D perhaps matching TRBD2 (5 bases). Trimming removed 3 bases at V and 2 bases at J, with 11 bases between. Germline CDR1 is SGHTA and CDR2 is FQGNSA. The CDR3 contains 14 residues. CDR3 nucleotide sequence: TGTGCCAGCAGCTTTCTAGCCCGCCCCTACGAGCAGTACTTC. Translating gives CASSFLARPYEQYF.